A single sample gave rise to the 16 T cell receptor beta chains below, sequenced in a study of graft-versus-host responses after intestinal transplantation (TCRdb year 2021). Library prep was done by the immunoSEQ multiplex PCR assay. This is the immuneACCESS table as TCRdb keeps it, with only in-frame sequences that have V and J called. A part of the clones is gone; compared with another copy, unresolved V genes explain less than half, and the rest is unexplained. The sample table contains about 80,000 clones; only one count was recorded for 80% to 95% of them. The leading ten clones occupy roughly 0.7% of the sample. This specimen was PBMCs, taken 98 days after intestinal transplantation. The receptors shown here come from a human patient who received an intestinal transplant, so some T cells may come from the graft donor.

The chain couples TRBV27 to TRBJ2-3; 7 bases fit TRBD2. The CDR3 spans 15 residues. V trimming: 2 bases; J trimming: 2 bases; junction bases outside the gene matches: 4. The germline V gene encodes CDR1 MNHEY and CDR2 SMNVEV (reference sequence). The CDR3 region has the DNA TGTGCCAGCAGTTTAACAAGCGGGACCACAGATACGCAGTATTTT. This gives the protein CASSLTSGTTDTQYF.

In nucleotides, the CDR3 is TGTGCCTGGAGTGTACGACGCGGGACAGGATTGTACTATGGCTACACCTTC. It translates to CAWSVRRGTGLYYGYTF. The genes are TRBV30 and TRBJ1-2, with 8 bases identical to TRBD1. CDR3 length: 17 amino acids. The germline gives CDR1 GTSNPN, CDR2 SVGIG (reference sequence). The ends lost 0 bases at V and 3 bases at J; junction bases unmatched: 12.

This chain connects TRBV5-1 to TRBJ2-2, with TRBD1 matching over 7 bases. Germline CDR1 is SGHRS and CDR2 is YFSETQ. This CDR3 comprises 15 residues. J gave up 2 bases and V 3 bases, and 4 bases lay outside the gene matches. The CDR3 coding sequence is TGCGCCAGCAGCTCAAGGACAGGCAACACCGGGGAGCTGTTTTTT. Translated, it gives CASSSRTGNTGELFF.

The gene calls are TRBV6-1 and TRBJ1-1; 8 nucleotides align to TRBD1. With V trimmed by 4 bases and J by 4 bases, 5 bases remained unmatched. Germline values: CDR1 MNHNS, CDR2 SASEGT. This CDR3 is 14 amino acids long. The CDR3 DNA follows: TGTGCCAGCAGTGCCGGACAGGGAGGCACTGAAGCTTTCTTT. It is translated as CASSAGQGGTEAFF.

The CDR3 loop reads CASSLDAGTDTQYF. In DNA form, the CDR3 reads TGTGCCAGCAGCTTAGATGCTGGCACAGATACGCAGTATTTT. The chain has TRBV7-9 and TRBJ2-3; D gene ambiguous. Germline loops: CDR1 SEHNR, CDR2 FQNEAQ (reference sequence). This CDR3 is built from 14 residues. V dropped 1 base and J dropped 1 base, with 6 bases sitting between them.

The chain has TRBV4-1 and TRBJ2-2, with 9 bases lining up with TRBD2. The J segment lost 6 bases and the V segment lost 4 bases, leaving 9 bases of the junction unmatched. CDR1 and CDR2 from the germline V gene are MGHRA and YSYEKL. The CDR3 runs to 16 residues. CDR3: CASSLLLAGASGELFF. CDR3 in DNA: TGCGCCAGCAGCCTCCTTTTAGCGGGAGCGTCCGGGGAGCTGTTTTTT.

This chain connects TRBV4-1 to TRBJ1-1; D remains ambiguous. Deletions cut 1 base from V and 0 bases from J, with 9 bases between. The CDR3 contains 15 residues. Germline lookup yields CDR1 MGHRA and CDR2 YSYEKL. The CDR3 loop reads CASSQGPGMNTEAFF. CDR3 in DNA: TGCGCCAGCAGCCAAGGGCCGGGAATGAACACTGAAGCTTTCTTT.

Only one count was recorded for this clone. This rearrangement joins TRBV5-6 to TRBJ1-2; D remains unclear. CDR3 size: 17 residues. Germline V gene lookup returns CDR1 SGHDT and CDR2 YYEEEE. With 1 base removed from V and 2 bases from J, the gap between germline ends came to 18 bases. The CDR3 region is CASSLLVTRTDNYGYTF. The CDR3 bases are TGTGCCAGCAGCTTGTTGGTGACGAGGACCGACAACTATGGCTACACCTTC.

Here the CDR3 reads CASSHDREGQPQHF. The DNA for the CDR3 is TGCGCCAGCAGCCACGACAGGGAAGGACAGCCCCAGCATTTT. The chain employs TRBV5-1 and TRBJ1-5; 7 bases are a match to TRBD1. The germline gives CDR1 SGHRS, CDR2 YFSETQ. The CDR3 spans 14 residues. V lost 4 bases to trimming and J lost 7 bases; unmatched junction nucleotides: 8.

The CDR3 nucleotides read TGTGCCAGCCACGGGACAGGGTGGTACGAGCAGTACTTC. Protein sequence: CASHGTGWYEQYF. The genes are TRBV25-1 and TRBJ2-7; 9 bases match TRBD1. The germline V gene has CDR1 MGHDK and CDR2 SYGVNS. Germline trimming cut 8 bases from V and 4 bases from J; bases unmatched to any gene: 6. CDR3 length equals 13 residues.

The chain combines TRBV6-5 with TRBJ2-5, with D unclear. The V gene's germline CDR1 is MNHEY and CDR2 SVGAGI. V shed 4 bases and J shed 2 bases, with 11 bases lying between them. The CDR3 has 14 amino acids. The CDR3 nucleotides read TGTGCCAGCAGTTCCACCCAACCACAAGAGACCCAGTACTTC. It specifies CASSSTQPQETQYF.

This CDR3 is CATSRDRTGGEETQYF. For the CDR3, the DNA is TGTGCCACCAGCAGAGATAGGACAGGGGGGGAGGAGACCCAGTACTTC. The V call is TRBV15, the J call TRBJ2-5, with 10 bases aligning to TRBD1. CDR1 is LNHNV, CDR2 YYDKDF, per germline (reference sequence). The CDR3 totals 16 residues. V was pared by 0 bases and J by 5 bases, with 6 bases of the junction left unmatched.

The rearrangement joins TRBV2 to TRBJ1-1; no clear D gene. The CDR3 consists of 14 residues. CDR1 SNHLY and CDR2 FYNNEI come from the germline V gene. V dropped 3 bases and J dropped 6 bases, with 14 bases sitting between them. CDR3: CASSEGPTPAEAFF. The DNA for the CDR3 is TGTGCCAGCAGTGAGGGTCCTACTCCTGCTGAAGCTTTCTTT.

In DNA form, the CDR3 reads TGTGCCAGCAGTTTATCTCCACCCGGGGGGGCATACGAGCAGTACTTC. Translating it yields CASSLSPPGGAYEQYF. This chain connects TRBV27 to TRBJ2-7, with 8 bases lining up with TRBD2. V was clipped by 0 bases and J by 4 bases; unmatched bases: 8. This CDR3 has 16 residues. The germline V gene encodes CDR1 MNHEY and CDR2 SMNVEV (reference sequence).

The gene calls are TRBV7-6 and TRBJ2-5; D is undetermined. This CDR3 comprises 13 residues. Deletions cut 3 bases from V and 2 bases from J, with 7 bases between. CDR1 and CDR2 (germline): SGHVS, FNYEAQ. The CDR3 coding sequence is TGTGCCAGCAGCTTTGTCGGACAAGAGACCCAGTACTTC. This sequence encodes CASSFVGQETQYF.

This clone was observed a few times. This chain links TRBV21-1 with TRBJ2-4; TRBD1 is the table's D call, not checked against the DNA. TRBV21-1 is classified as a pseudogene. The CDR3 contains 14 residues. The CDR3 protein is CASSKEQGLNIQYF. CDR3 in DNA: TGTGCCAGCAGCAAAGAACAGGGGTTGAACATTCAGTACTTC.